These T cell receptor beta chains were read from a single sample in a study of monozygotic twins with inflammatory bowel disease. Reanalyzing the 5' RACE reads, TCRdb keeps one entry per CDR3 protein, without DNA. The record lists 440,000 or so distinct CDR3 sequences, of which the ten most abundant hold less than 2.5%. The source material was blood. These receptors were taken from a human donor with ulcerative colitis or Crohn's disease, or a healthy co-twin of an affected twin (not recorded which). The CDR3 runs from the conserved cysteine through the conserved F or W.

J,V,CDR3
TRBJ2-1,TRBV2,CASSEYGLGVNEQFF
TRBJ2-1,TRBV20-1,CSARPHPPASYNEQFF
TRBJ2-1,TRBV7-9,CASSFSYDSYNEQFF
TRBJ1-5,TRBV3-1,CASSPRAAGQPQHF
TRBJ2-2,TRBV15,CATSRDLQAGELFF
TRBJ2-3,TRBV4-1,CASSGGRGTDTQYF
TRBJ2-3,TRBV5-4,CASSSLVVGVTDTQYF
TRBJ1-2,TRBV12-3/TRBV12-4,CATPGTGTEGYTF
TRBJ2-2,TRBV4-3,CASSRIQGTTGELFF
TRBJ2-3,TRBV5-1,CASLRDPSTDTQYF
TRBJ1-2,TRBV29-1,CSVGVDRDALTF
TRBJ1-1,TRBV5-5,CASSPKPAGVSTEAFF
TRBJ2-2,TRBV20-1,CSARIPGQGHGELFF
TRBJ2-3,TRBV11-1,CASSSGLAVGWRTDTQYF
TRBJ2-7,TRBV7-9,CASSLIDGGKQYF
TRBJ2-1,TRBV11-1,CASSLSAQASGAYNEQFF
TRBJ1-3,TRBV7-6,CASSPRLAPEGNTIYF
TRBJ2-3,TRBV9,CASSVAPGSSTDTQYF
TRBJ2-7,TRBV7-2,CASSPGQGKDEQYF
TRBJ1-2,TRBV7-9,CATTFPGAHGYTF
TRBJ1-3,TRBV7-2,CASSTDTLFDTIYF
TRBJ2-1,TRBV18,CASSPPAGGSYNEQFF
TRBJ1-6,TRBV9,CASSPRGASDNSPLHF
TRBJ2-1,TRBV7-8,CASSLLRQNEQFF
TRBJ2-1,TRBV5-1,CASSLAVAGVNEQFF
TRBJ2-7,TRBV18,CASANQTYEQYF
TRBJ2-3,TRBV4-1,CASSQEGRQFTDTQYF
TRBJ2-7,TRBV29-1,CSVVGGAVSYEQYF
TRBJ2-7,TRBV4-3,CASSQDLGSIRGEQYF
TRBJ1-1,TRBV5-1,CASSLWGTANSNTEAFF
TRBJ2-6,TRBV11-3,CASSLLIGASKLAGANVLTF
TRBJ2-7,TRBV12-3/TRBV12-4,CASRRQGFHEQYF
TRBJ1-3,TRBV20-1,CSARGAGVGNTIYF
TRBJ2-5,TRBV20-1,CSARSTVAGAQYF
TRBJ2-7,TRBV6-5,CASSSCLREVGYEQYF
TRBJ2-1,TRBV10-3,CAISGWLGYDEQFF
TRBJ2-1,TRBV2,CASSATRILYNEQFF
TRBJ1-6,TRBV28,CASSWGDKPLHF
TRBJ1-4,TRBV6-5,CASRRGANEKLFF
TRBJ2-7,TRBV9,CASSVLGDSSYEQYF
TRBJ2-2,TRBV5-1,CASSDRPGDTGELFF
TRBJ1-1,TRBV2,CASSAEAEPNTEAFF
TRBJ2-2,TRBV2,CASSEWDTDLELFF
TRBJ1-5,TRBV12-3/TRBV12-4,CASSLTENQPQHF
TRBJ2-2,TRBV13,CASSGGKASHTGELFF
TRBJ2-1,TRBV20-1,CSAGRGDYNEQFF
TRBJ2-7,TRBV19,CASSITPAHEQYF
TRBJ2-1,TRBV25-1,CASRPTGAYNEQFF
TRBJ2-5,TRBV5-5,CASSLSIQGAGETQYF
TRBJ1-1,TRBV5-1,CASRPRGGANTEAFF
TRBJ1-2,TRBV20-1,CSARDRRPSYGYTF
TRBJ1-3,TRBV3-1,CASSQERGISSGNTIYF
TRBJ1-2,TRBV7-8,CASSLGQGVGYGYTF
TRBJ1-1,TRBV5-1,CASSWGRGALGNTEAFF
TRBJ2-2,TRBV6-4,CASSRTIRWTSGSTGELFF
TRBJ2-1,TRBV19,CARQGSYNEQFF
TRBJ2-7,TRBV27,CASSLSPFSTGSRDEQYF
TRBJ2-7,TRBV5-1,CASSPGQGWFSEQYF
TRBJ2-5,TRBV30,CAWNEQGGETQYF
TRBJ1-1,TRBV12-3/TRBV12-4,CASSPRGGGTEAFF